This TCR beta chain was recorded in a study of response to subunit inactivated influenza vaccine. The CDR3 contains 14 residues. CDR1 and CDR2 from the germline V gene are MGHRA and YSYEKL. Trimming took 3 bases from V and 2 from J, leaving 11 bases between them. MiXCR, run by TCRdb on the RT-PCR reads, gives a single entry per CDR3 protein. This table has roughly 710,000 distinct CDR3 sequences, 14% appearing once. Study results and caveats: Each seasonal influenza vaccination recruits few new T cells, the authors suggested.

About this clonotype itself: Its antigen is not identified.

The receptor comes from a man in his forties or fifties who received an inactivated influenza vaccine. The chain employs TRBV4-1 and TRBJ2-7, with D perhaps TRBD2 (5 bases). The sample was PBMCs from blood, taken roughly 15 days before vaccination. The CDR3: CASSQRTGTYEQYF. In nucleotides, the CDR3 is TGCGCCAGCAGCCAGCGGACGGGGACCTACGAGCAGTACTTC.